This T cell receptor beta chain comes out of a study of blood T cell repertoires in COVID-19. Overall study context: Samples came from the United States, Italy and Spain, spanning acute and convalescent COVID-19. Sources were T cells, B-cell-depleted T cells, or PBMCs; the material itself was cDNA or gDNA.

This CDR3 spans 12 amino acids. How the authors handled the data: It was from reference gene primer amplification that nucleated cell counts were estimated. Using immunoSEQ multiplex PCR, the repertoire was profiled, and TCRdb retains in-frame clones only, with some absent. From that table come the V and J calls and clone size; the DNA was used to work out D and trimming. The data show around 150,000 clones, 85% seen once. V and J are TRBV21-1 and TRBJ1-3. TRBV21-1 counts as a pseudogene. What was sequenced was peripheral blood. This receptor was taken from a human donor with acute or convalescent COVID-19. The donor label of this sample is uncertain. CDR3 sequence reads: CASSKDGLTIYF. CDR3 bases: TGTGCCAGCAGCAAAGACGGACTAACCATATATTTT.